The 15 T cell receptor beta chains given below trace back to one sample, sequenced in a study of cytomegalovirus exposure and HLA in healthy donors. PCR was performed using 60 Vbeta and 13 Jbeta primers. Using immunoSEQ multiplex PCR, the repertoire was profiled, and TCRdb retains in-frame clones only, with some absent. Of some 130,000 clones in the sample, roughly 83% were seen once. Sequenced material: PBMCs. These receptors came from a man aged 40-49 years in good health and CMV-seronegative.

J is TRBJ1-1 and V is TRBV5-8; D might be TRBD1 (6 bases). Germline V lookup: CDR1 SGHTS, CDR2 YDEGEE. V was cut by 4 bases and J by 2 bases, with 18 bases left in between. The length of the CDR3 is 16 residues. The CDR3 nucleotides are TGTGCCAGCAGCGCCTACAGGGCTCCTATAAACACTGAAGCTTTCTTT. Residues: CASSAYRAPINTEAFF.

V is TRBV7-2 and J is TRBJ2-3; a possible D gene is TRBD2 (5 bases). The germline V gene has CDR1 SGHTA and CDR2 FQGNSA. The V end was cut by 3 bases, the J end by 5 bases, with 9 bases between. This CDR3 is 13 amino acids long. CDR3 amino acids: CASSLGRGDTQYF. The CDR3 DNA is TGTGCCAGCAGCTTGGGCCGGGGAGATACGCAGTATTTT.

In DNA form, the CDR3 reads TGTGCCAGCAGCATTGGGAGTCAGGTGGGCACTGAAGCTTTCTTT. It yields the protein CASSIGSQVGTEAFF. The V and J genes are TRBV7-6 and TRBJ1-1; D remains ambiguous. The CDR3 totals 15 residues. Trimming removed 5 bases from V and 4 bases from J, with 17 bases in between. Per germline, CDR1 SGHVS and CDR2 FNYEAQ.

The chain couples TRBV30 to TRBJ2-7, with D perhaps matching TRBD1 (6 bases). The V and J ends lost 4 bases and 4 bases respectively, with 17 bases between them. Germline lookup yields CDR1 GTSNPN and CDR2 SVGIG (reference sequence). The CDR3 runs to 14 residues. CDR3 in amino acids: CAWTPGQGSYEQYF. The CDR3 bases are TGTGCCTGGACCCCCGGGCAGGGGAGTTACGAGCAGTACTTC. Combining the CDR3 with reference TRBV30 and TRBJ2-7 gives the whole variable domain SQTIHQWPATLVQPVGSPLSLECTVEGTSNPNLYWYRQAAGRGLQLLFYSVGIGQISSEVPQNLSASRPQDRQFILSSKKLLLSDSGFYLCAWTPGQGSYEQYFGPGTRLTVT.

The chain is built from TRBV19 and TRBJ2-1, with a weak D call TRBD2 (5 bases). The CDR3 is made up of 14 amino acids. Germline V CDR1 and CDR2: LNHDA, SQIVND (reference sequence). Trimming cost V 5 bases and J 3 bases, with 11 bases left between them. CDR3: CASSYGERYNEQFF. DNA for the CDR3: TGTGCCAGTAGTTACGGGGAACGCTACAATGAGCAGTTCTTC. The full variable domain, completed using reference TRBV19 and TRBJ2-1, is DGGITQSPKYLFRKEGQNVTLSCEQNLNHDAMYWYRQDPGQGLRLIYYSQIVNDFQKGDIAEGYSVSREKKESFPLTVTSAQKNPTAFYLCASSYGERYNEQFFGPGTRLTVL.

CDR3 DNA sequence: TGTGCCAGCAGCTTGGGTCGGGTGAGCTCCTACGAGCAGTACTTC. Translated: CASSLGRVSSYEQYF. The rearrangement uses TRBV5-4 and TRBJ2-7; no clear D. The CDR3 spans 15 residues. The germline gives CDR1 SGHNT, CDR2 YYREEE (reference sequence). V was cut by 0 bases and J by 0 bases, with 10 bases left in between.

V usage is TRBV7-3 and J usage is TRBJ2-7; TRBD1 might be the D (6 bases). The CDR3 runs to 13 residues. V was cut by 4 bases and J by 1 base, with 8 bases left in between. Germline V gene sequence: CDR1 SGHTA, CDR2 FQGTGA. The CDR3 here is CASSYGQSYEQYF. The CDR3 bases are TGTGCCAGCAGCTATGGACAGTCCTACGAGCAGTACTTC.

The chain combines TRBV5-1 with TRBJ2-5; 11 bases fit TRBD1. Germline assignment: CDR1 SGHRS and CDR2 YFSETQ. V shed 4 bases and J 4 bases; nucleotides not matched to a gene: 6. CDR3 length: 15 amino acids. The CDR3 nucleotides read TGCGCCAGCAGCCCCTCCGGGACAGGGGGAGAGACCCAGTACTTC. Translation: CASSPSGTGGETQYF.

This chain uses TRBV5-1 with TRBJ1-1; D unclear. Germline CDR1 SGHRS, CDR2 YFSETQ. CDR3 length equals 15 residues. Trimming pared 0 bases from V and 1 base from J, leaving 10 bases between. CDR3 protein: CASSLVGERNTEAFF. In DNA form, the CDR3 reads TGCGCCAGCAGCTTGGTCGGGGAAAGGAACACTGAAGCTTTCTTT.

The rearrangement links TRBV30 to TRBJ2-1, with TRBD2 matching over 13 bases. There are 15 residues in the CDR3. After removal of 2 bases from V and 7 bases from J, the junction contained 5 bases not matched to a gene. Germline V gene sequence: CDR1 GTSNPN, CDR2 SVGIG (reference sequence). As DNA, the CDR3 is TGTGCCTGGAGTTTGGGGACTAGCGGGACGAATGAGCAGTTCTTC. Translated, it gives CAWSLGTSGTNEQFF.

V usage is TRBV19 and J usage is TRBJ1-2; 8 nucleotides agree with TRBD1. CDR1 is LNHDA and CDR2 is SQIVND in the germline V gene (reference sequence). The CDR3 extends over 18 amino acids. The V and J ends lost 3 bases and 0 bases, in that order; junction bases with no gene match: 12. CDR3 DNA sequence: TGTGCCAGTAGTATGCGGGGGACAGGACAATCAGCTAACTATGGCTACACCTTC. As protein: CASSMRGTGQSANYGYTF.

The J gene is TRBJ1-1, the V gene TRBV9; tentatively, D is TRBD1 (6 bases). Trimming took off 7 bases at V and 0 bases at J, with 13 bases between the two ends. Germline V gene sequence: CDR1 SGDLS, CDR2 YYNGEE. The CDR3 has 14 residues. The CDR3 nucleotides read TGTGCCAGCTCCCGTGCAGGGGTGAACACTGAAGCTTTCTTT. Protein sequence: CASSRAGVNTEAFF.

This chain connects TRBV5-1 to TRBJ2-5; D gene uncertain. The CDR3 consists of 14 residues. Trimming removed 0 bases from V and 5 bases from J, with 11 bases in between. The germline CDR1 and CDR2 sequences are SGHRS and YFSETQ. The CDR3 DNA is TGCGCCAGCAGCTTGGGCGGTGGAAGGGAGACCCAGTACTTC. Translated, it gives CASSLGGGRETQYF.

The rearrangement uses TRBV4-1 and TRBJ2-7, with D possibly matching TRBD2 (6 bases). The CDR3 is 13 residues long. V lost 3 bases to trimming and J lost 4 bases, with 10 bases between them. The germline V gene encodes CDR1 MGHRA and CDR2 YSYEKL. The DNA for the CDR3 is TGCGCCAGCAGCCAGATGGAGGGTTACGAGCAGTACTTC. This translates into CASSQMEGYEQYF.

The chain couples TRBV30 to TRBJ2-7; tentative D call: TRBD1 (6 bases). Trimming stripped 3 bases from V and 5 bases from J, with 17 bases between. CDR1 and CDR2 (germline): GTSNPN, SVGIG (reference sequence). The length of the CDR3 is 14 residues. In DNA, the CDR3 is TGTGCCTGGAGCTCAATCCGGGACACCCACGAGCAGTACTTC. The encoded protein is CAWSSIRDTHEQYF.